Following are 9 T cell receptor beta chains from one sample sequenced in a study of shared clonotypes between healthy human individuals. Only in-frame clones appear in the TCRdb table, and some are missing; sequencing was by immunoSEQ multiplex PCR. The data show 730,000 or so clones, roughly 78% seen once. Sequencing was done on a sample of memory CD4+ T cells sorted from blood. Subset denoted: CD45RA-negative fraction. These receptors originate from a woman aged 25 to 39 in good health.

The chain uses TRBV7-9 and TRBJ2-7, with D uncertain. The V end lost 5 bases, the J end lost 6 bases, and 20 bases lay between the germline ends. CDR1 SEHNR and CDR2 FQNEAQ come from the germline V gene (reference sequence). The CDR3 has 15 amino acids. CDR3 sequence (DNA): TGTGCCAGCAGCCCCAATCTCGGTCAAATATCCGAGCAGTACTTC. Encoded protein: CASSPNLGQISEQYF. Using reference TRBV7-9 and TRBJ2-7 for the parts outside the CDR3, the full variable domain is DTGVSQNPRHKITKRGQNVTFRCDPISEHNRLYWYRQTLGQGPEFLTYFQNEAQLEKSRLLSDRFSAERPKGSFSTLEIQRTEQGDSAMYLCASSPNLGQISEQYFGPGTRLTVT.

In DNA form, the CDR3 reads TGTGCCAGCTGTAGGGGCAGCAATCAGCCCCAGCATTTT. Residues: CASCRGSNQPQHF. The chain joins TRBV6-5 to TRBJ1-5, with D maybe TRBD1 (5 bases). The CDR3 runs 13 residues. V shed 8 bases and J shed 1 base, with 9 bases lying between them. The V gene's germline CDR1 is MNHEY and CDR2 SVGAGI.

The J gene is TRBJ2-1, the V gene TRBV2; unclear D gene. The germline V gene has CDR1 SNHLY and CDR2 FYNNEI. The CDR3 contains 10 residues. Trimming stripped 8 bases from V and 8 bases from J, with 7 bases between. CDR3 amino acids: CASGSYEQFF. The CDR3 DNA reads as TGTGCCAGCGGGTCCTATGAGCAGTTCTTC. The complete variable domain, with remaining parts taken from reference TRBV2 and TRBJ2-1, reads EPEVTQTPSHQVTQMGQEVILRCVPISNHLYFYWYRQILGQKVEFLVSFYNNEISEKSEIFDDQFSVERPDGSNFTLKIRSTKLEDSAMYFCASGSYEQFFGPGTRLTVL.

This clone was detected only a few times. Other DNA variants within this sample encode the same CDR3. V gene TRBV5-1 combines with J gene TRBJ2-1; unclear D gene. With 0 bases removed from V and 4 bases from J, the gap between germline ends came to 11 bases. CDR1 is SGHRS, CDR2 YFSETQ, per germline. This CDR3 region has 15 residues. The CDR3, as DNA: TGCGCCAGCAGCTTGGATTCAGTTGGGTACAATGAGCAGTTCTTC. This encodes CASSLDSVGYNEQFF.

The chain carries TRBV2 and TRBJ2-5; 9 bases fit TRBD1. J gave up 7 bases and V 3 bases, and 6 bases lay outside the gene matches. The CDR3 covers 14 residues. From germline, CDR1 is SNHLY and CDR2 FYNNEI. CDR3 loop: CASSEGDRAGTQYF. The CDR3 DNA follows: TGTGCCAGCAGTGAGGGGGACAGGGCAGGGACCCAGTACTTC.

The rearrangement uses TRBV19 and TRBJ1-1; 8 positions match TRBD1. The V gene's germline CDR1 is LNHDA and CDR2 SQIVND (reference sequence). J gave up 3 bases and V 4 bases, and 4 bases lay outside the gene matches. This CDR3 has 14 residues. The CDR3 DNA sequence: TGTGCCAGTAGTAAACAGGGGGACGACACTGAAGCTTTCTTT. Protein sequence: CASSKQGDDTEAFF.

V is TRBV18 and J is TRBJ2-5, with unresolved D. V was cut by 2 bases and J by 0 bases, with 4 bases left in between. Germline lookup yields CDR1 KGHSH and CDR2 LQKENI. The CDR3 is 13 amino acids. CDR3 sequence (DNA): TGTGCCAGCTCACCAAGGGACCAAGAGACCCAGTACTTC. Translation gives CASSPRDQETQYF.

The V and J genes are TRBV7-8 and TRBJ1-2; 8 positions agree with TRBD1. The V segment lost 5 bases and the J segment 4 bases; nucleotides outside the gene matches: 9. The germline CDR1 and CDR2 sequences are SGHVS and FQNEAQ. This CDR3 has 15 residues. In DNA form, the CDR3 reads TGTGCCAGCAGCGTAACAGGTCAGGGGGCCTATGGCTACACCTTC. Protein product: CASSVTGQGAYGYTF. The full variable domain, completed using reference TRBV7-8 and TRBJ1-2, is GAGVSQSPRYKVAKRGQDVALRCDPISGHVSLFWYQQALGQGPEFLTYFQNEAQLDKSGLPSDRFFAERPEGSVSTLKIQRTQQEDSAVYLCASSVTGQGAYGYTFGSGTRLTVV.

This chain joins TRBV19 and TRBJ1-2, with 8 nucleotides matching TRBD1. V shed 5 bases and J 8 bases; nucleotides not matched to a gene: 10. CDR3 length equals 14 residues. Germline lookup yields CDR1 LNHDA and CDR2 SQIVND (reference sequence). CDR3 nucleotides: TGTGCCAGTAGTCTGCGACAGGGGATAGGAGGCTACACCTTC. Translating it yields CASSLRQGIGGYTF.